The next 2 T cell receptor beta chains were all read from a single sample in a study of cytomegalovirus exposure and HLA in healthy donors. The primer mix had 60 Vbeta and 13 Jbeta primers. Clones were read by immunoSEQ multiplex PCR, and TCRdb kept only the in-frame ones, dropping some. The sample has roughly 160,000 clones, approximately 78% seen once. Sequencing was performed on PBMCs. These receptors all stem from a male donor in good health and CMV-seropositive.

This clone occurred a few times. The chain has TRBV11-2 and TRBJ2-7; D is perhaps TRBD2 (5 bases). CDR1 is SGHAT, CDR2 FQNNGV, per germline. This CDR3 comprises 14 residues. Trimming took off 5 bases at V and 0 bases at J, with 11 bases between the two ends. Here the CDR3 reads CASSADWISYEQYF. CDR3 nucleotide sequence: TGTGCCAGCAGCGCGGACTGGATCTCCTACGAGCAGTACTTC.

The V gene is TRBV28, the J gene TRBJ2-7, with D possibly matching TRBD1 (7 bases). The CDR3 consists of 16 residues. Germline V gives CDR1 MDHEN, CDR2 SYDVKM. Trimming took 3 bases from V and 3 from J, leaving 18 bases between them. CDR3 coding DNA: TGTGCCAGCAGTTTGGATCCCCCAGGGGGAGGCTACGAGCAGTACTTC. Translated, it gives CASSLDPPGGGYEQYF.